One sample yielded the 30 T cell receptor beta chains listed below, sequenced in a study of cytomegalovirus exposure and HLA in healthy donors. The PCR ran on 60 Vbeta and 13 Jbeta primers. The data were produced by immunoSEQ multiplex PCR, yet TCRdb's version contains in-frame clones alone and is incomplete. The sample records 150,000 or so clones, almost 80% being singletons. Material for sequencing was PBMCs. Receptors were obtained from a man in his forties or fifties in good health and CMV-seropositive.

CDR3 region: CASSLREASPYEQYF. CDR3 nucleotide sequence: TGTGCCAGCAGCTTGAGGGAGGCCTCTCCCTACGAGCAGTACTTC. The chain employs TRBV11-2 and TRBJ2-7; a weak D match, TRBD2 (6 bases). CDR1 SGHAT and CDR2 FQNNGV come from the germline V gene. The CDR3 has 15 amino acids. Trimming removed 3 bases from V and 2 bases from J, with 14 bases in between.

As for this clone: This CDR3 is also generated by other DNA sequences in the sample. This chain links TRBV28 with TRBJ1-1; no reliable D call. The germline V gene has CDR1 MDHEN and CDR2 SYDVKM. With 2 bases removed from V and 1 base from J, the gap between germline ends came to 5 bases. The CDR3 runs 13 residues. The CDR3 reads CASSLGQNTEAFF. The DNA of the CDR3 is TGTGCCAGCAGTTTAGGCCAGAACACTGAAGCTTTCTTT.

This chain connects TRBV7-6 to TRBJ2-2; D may be TRBD2 (7 bases). Trimming cost V 8 bases and J 4 bases, with 11 bases left between them. This CDR3 is built from 13 residues. Germline V lookup: CDR1 SGHVS, CDR2 FNYEAQ. CDR3 sequence (DNA): TGTGCCAGCGGAGGGGGGGGCACCGGGGAGCTGTTTTTT. Translating gives CASGGGGTGELFF.

The chain links TRBV28 to TRBJ1-4, with D possibly TRBD1 on 6 matching bases. Per the germline V gene, CDR1 is MDHEN and CDR2 is SYDVKM. The CDR3 spans 15 residues. V lost 6 bases and J 4 bases, leaving 15 bases between the germline ends. CDR3 coding DNA: TGTGCCAGCAGAGAGAACAGGGAAGATAATGAAAAACTGTTTTTT. It encodes CASRENREDNEKLFF.

This clone was observed a single time. The V call is TRBV7-6, the J call TRBJ2-6, with TRBD1 identical over 11 bases. CDR1 and CDR2 from the germline V gene are SGHVS and FNYEAQ. The V segment lost 3 bases and the J segment 3 bases; nucleotides outside the gene matches: 1. The CDR3 contains 16 residues. CDR3 in amino acids: CASSLDRGRGANVLTF. In DNA form, the CDR3 reads TGTGCCAGCAGCTTGGACAGGGGGCGTGGGGCCAACGTCCTGACTTTC.

The gene calls are TRBV14 and TRBJ1-5; TRBD1 agrees at 9 bases. Germline V gives CDR1 SGHDN, CDR2 FVKESK. CDR3 size: 15 residues. J gave up 4 bases and V 4 bases, and 5 bases lay outside the gene matches. The CDR3 sequence: CASSPGTGINQPQHF. CDR3 in DNA: TGTGCCAGCAGCCCCGGGACAGGGATAAATCAGCCCCAGCATTTT. The whole variable domain, remainder taken from reference TRBV14 and TRBJ1-5, is EAGVTQFPSHSVIEKGQTVTLRCDPISGHDNLYWYRRVMGKEIKFLLHFVKESKQDESGMPNNRFLAERTGGTYSTLKVQPAELEDSGVYFCASSPGTGINQPQHFGDGTRLSIL.

The V and J genes are TRBV7-9 and TRBJ2-7; a weak D match, TRBD1 (5 bases). The CDR3 is 13 residues long. Trimming pared 0 bases from V and 6 bases from J, leaving 9 bases between. Germline V gene data show CDR1 as SEHNR and CDR2 as FQNEAQ (reference sequence). The CDR3 loop reads CASSLAQVSEQYF. The CDR3 coding sequence is TGTGCCAGCAGCTTAGCACAGGTGTCCGAGCAGTACTTC.

The V and J genes are TRBV30 and TRBJ1-1; tentative D call: TRBD1 (5 bases). Germline V CDR1 and CDR2: GTSNPN, SVGIG (reference sequence). Trimming cost V 1 base and J 4 bases, with 16 bases left between them. CDR3 size: 15 residues. The CDR3 is CAWSGGLGVGTEAFF. Here the CDR3 DNA reads TGTGCCTGGAGTGGGGGTTTAGGGGTGGGCACTGAAGCTTTCTTT. Full variable domain (remainder filled in from reference TRBV30 and TRBJ1-1): SQTIHQWPATLVQPVGSPLSLECTVEGTSNPNLYWYRQAAGRGLQLLFYSVGIGQISSEVPQNLSASRPQDRQFILSSKKLLLSDSGFYLCAWSGGLGVGTEAFFGQGTRLTVV.

The rearrangement links TRBV5-8 to TRBJ2-2; the match to TRBD1 covers 8 bases. After removal of 3 bases from V and 4 bases from J, the junction contained 11 bases not matched to a gene. The germline gives CDR1 SGHTS, CDR2 YDEGEE. The CDR3 loop spans 17 amino acids. CDR3 sequence reads: CASSSNLGTGVTGELFF. The DNA of the CDR3 is TGTGCCAGCAGCTCCAACTTGGGGACAGGAGTCACCGGGGAGCTGTTTTTT.

The V and J genes are TRBV27 and TRBJ2-4; 7 positions agree with TRBD1. With 5 bases clipped from V and 2 bases from J, the junction kept 9 bases outside the gene matches. This CDR3 has 16 amino acids. CDR1 MNHEY and CDR2 SMNVEV come from the germline V gene (reference sequence). CDR3 sequence (DNA): TGTGCCAGCAGTCCGAGACAGGGATCGTCCAAAAACATTCAGTACTTC. Encoded protein: CASSPRQGSSKNIQYF.

This clone has only one observation. The gene calls are TRBV15 and TRBJ2-2; 7 bases are a match to TRBD1. The CDR3 consists of 17 residues. Trimming at V came to 0 bases and at J to 6 bases, leaving 10 bases not matched to a gene. In germline, CDR1 is LNHNV, CDR2 YYDKDF (reference sequence). The CDR3, as DNA: TGTGCCACCAGCAGAGATCTCGGGACAGTTCAATCCGGGGAGCTGTTTTTT. Translating gives CATSRDLGTVQSGELFF.

The chain joins TRBV5-1 to TRBJ2-5; D is possibly TRBD1 (6 bases). V was cut by 5 bases and J by 4 bases, with 15 bases left in between. The CDR3 runs 14 residues. CDR1 is SGHRS, CDR2 YFSETQ, per germline. DNA for the CDR3: TGCGCCAGCAGTCAGAAAGACAGGTCAGAGACCCAGTACTTC. It translates to CASSQKDRSETQYF.

This chain links TRBV21-1 with TRBJ2-3; TRBD1 reflects the table's D call only, with no check against the DNA. TRBV21-1 is a pseudogene. This CDR3 comprises 14 residues. This CDR3 reads CASSKGRVSDTQYF. CDR3 nucleotides: TGTGCCAGCAGCAAAGGCAGGGTTTCAGATACGCAGTATTTT.

The chain links TRBV28 to TRBJ1-1; 8 nucleotides match TRBD1. This CDR3 spans 14 amino acids. With 5 bases clipped from V and 2 bases from J, the junction kept 4 bases outside the gene matches. In germline, CDR1 is MDHEN, CDR2 SYDVKM. As DNA, the CDR3 is TGTGCCAGCAGTCGGACAGGGCTCAACACTGAAGCTTTCTTT. Amino acids: CASSRTGLNTEAFF.

The chain combines TRBV2 with TRBJ2-3, with D perhaps TRBD2 (5 bases). In germline, CDR1 is SNHLY, CDR2 FYNNEI. The V end was cut by 3 bases, the J end by 0 bases, with 7 bases between. CDR3 length: 14 residues. Here the CDR3 reads CASSDRTSTDTQYF. Here the CDR3 DNA reads TGTGCCAGCAGTGACAGGACTAGCACAGATACGCAGTATTTT.

The J gene is TRBJ2-1, the V gene TRBV7-8; D possibly corresponds to TRBD1 (6 bases). This CDR3 is built from 16 residues. Germline V gives CDR1 SGHVS, CDR2 FQNEAQ. Trimming removed 5 bases from V and 6 bases from J, with 20 bases in between. The CDR3 DNA reads as TGTGCCAGCAGCCCAGAGAGGTGGGACATCGGCAATGAGCAGTTCTTC. Translating it yields CASSPERWDIGNEQFF.

This chain links TRBV13 with TRBJ2-3; D gene uncertain. V shed 5 bases and J shed 0 bases, with 18 bases lying between them. The germline V gene has CDR1 PRHDT and CDR2 FYEKMQ (reference sequence). The CDR3 is 17 amino acids. The CDR3 here is CASSALPWQKSTDTQYF. The CDR3 nucleotides read TGTGCCAGCAGCGCCCTCCCCTGGCAGAAGAGCACAGATACGCAGTATTTT.

The rearrangement links TRBV28 to TRBJ1-1; D is uncertain. The V gene lost 3 bases and the J gene lost 2 bases, with 10 bases spanning the gap. The CDR3 runs 14 residues. Germline CDR1 is MDHEN and CDR2 is SYDVKM. CDR3 loop: CASSLQTDNTEAFF. CDR3 DNA sequence: TGTGCCAGCAGTTTGCAAACAGATAACACTGAAGCTTTCTTT.

The gene calls are TRBV7-6 and TRBJ2-5; the D is unclear. V dropped 0 bases and J dropped 7 bases, with 9 bases sitting between them. CDR1 is SGHVS and CDR2 is FNYEAQ in the germline V gene. The CDR3 sequence is 13 residues long. The CDR3 loop reads CASSLAEGGTQYF. The CDR3, as DNA: TGTGCCAGCAGCTTAGCGGAAGGCGGGACCCAGTACTTC.

The rearrangement uses TRBV7-8 and TRBJ2-1; the match to TRBD1 covers 10 bases. Germline V lookup: CDR1 SGHVS, CDR2 FQNEAQ. This CDR3 has 14 residues. With V trimmed by 4 bases and J by 10 bases, 7 bases remained unmatched. CDR3 amino acids: CASSSGQGLTEQFF. As DNA, the CDR3 is TGTGCCAGCAGCTCGGGACAGGGGCTAACCGAGCAGTTCTTC.

Details on this clone: At one end the junction does not follow the germline gene, possibly because of a read error. This chain links TRBV7-9 with TRBJ2-5; tentatively, D is TRBD2 (5 bases). Germline CDR1 SEHNR, CDR2 FQNEAQ (reference sequence). This CDR3 has 13 residues. In DNA, the CDR3 is TGTTCCAGCAGTCTAGGACGGGGTCAGACCCAGTACTTC. Translation: CSSSLGRGQTQYF. The whole variable domain, remainder taken from reference TRBV7-9 and TRBJ2-5, is DTGVSQNPRHKITKRGQNVTFRCDPISEHNRLYWYRQTLGQGPEFLTYFQNEAQLEKSRLLSDRFSAERPKGSFSTLEIQRTEQGDSAMYLCSSSLGRGQTQYFGPGTRLLVL.

V usage is TRBV28 and J usage is TRBJ2-5; D is possibly TRBD1 (8 bases). The CDR3 extends over 16 amino acids. Germline assignment: CDR1 MDHEN and CDR2 SYDVKM. The V gene lost 4 bases and the J gene lost 3 bases, with 18 bases spanning the gap. The CDR3 reads CASSSWGGTGKETQYF. CDR3 nucleotide sequence: TGTGCCAGCAGTTCCTGGGGAGGGACAGGCAAAGAGACCCAGTACTTC.

A remark on this clone: One end of the junction fails to match germline, which may point to a read error. This chain links TRBV7-9 with TRBJ1-5; 9 nucleotides line up with TRBD1. The CDR3 length is 14 residues. The V gene's germline CDR1 is SEHNR and CDR2 FQNEAQ (reference sequence). The CDR3 is CSSSGTGHNQPQHF. The CDR3 DNA is TGTTCCAGCAGCGGGACAGGGCACAATCAGCCCCAGCATTTT. Together with reference TRBV7-9 and TRBJ1-5, the CDR3 gives the full variable domain: DTGVSQNPRHKITKRGQNVTFRCDPISEHNRLYWYRQTLGQGPEFLTYFQNEAQLEKSRLLSDRFSAERPKGSFSTLEIQRTEQGDSAMYLCSSSGTGHNQPQHFGDGTRLSIL.

The V and J genes are TRBV5-1 and TRBJ1-2, with 9 bases fitting TRBD1. The CDR3 sequence is 15 residues long. The J segment lost 5 bases and the V segment lost 0 bases, leaving 5 bases of the junction unmatched. Germline assignment: CDR1 SGHRS and CDR2 YFSETQ. The CDR3 reads CASSLETGGIYGYTF. For the CDR3, the DNA is TGCGCCAGCAGCTTGGAGACAGGGGGAATATATGGCTACACCTTC.

This clone has just one count. The CDR3 coding sequence is TGTGCCAGTAGCAGAGCCGGGGGGTTTGGCTACACCTTC. Translating gives CASSRAGGFGYTF. The rearrangement uses TRBV19 and TRBJ1-2; maybe TRBD1 (5 bases). CDR3 length: 13 residues. CDR1 and CDR2 from the germline V gene are LNHDA and SQIVND (reference sequence). V was cut by 6 bases and J by 7 bases, with 15 bases left in between.

This rearrangement joins TRBV10-3 to TRBJ2-6; 10 nucleotides match TRBD1. CDR3 size: 16 residues. Germline loops: CDR1 ENHRY, CDR2 SYGVKD. The trim removed 7 bases at V and 0 bases at J, leaving 3 bases unmatched. The CDR3, as DNA: TGTGCCATCAAGGACAGGGGGATCTCTGGGGCCAACGTCCTGACTTTC. Translation: CAIKDRGISGANVLTF.

This clone appeared once. This chain joins TRBV6-1 and TRBJ2-5; 7 bases are shared with TRBD1. The end of the DNA fits TRBJ2-7 better, so the J call may be wrong. Germline assignment: CDR1 MNHNS and CDR2 SASEGT. The CDR3 has 13 residues. The CDR3 spells CASSAGTDYEQYF. CDR3 coding DNA: TGTGCCAGCAGTGCGGGGACAGACTACGAGCAGTACTTC.

This chain joins TRBV5-8 and TRBJ1-6, with D perhaps TRBD1 (6 bases). Per the germline V gene, CDR1 is SGHTS and CDR2 is YDEGEE. CDR3 length: 14 amino acids. V was pared by 2 bases and J by 7 bases, with 10 bases between. CDR3 sequence: CASSFRGQNSPLHF. For the CDR3, the DNA is TGTGCCAGCAGCTTTCGCGGACAGAATTCACCCCTCCACTTT.

The chain employs TRBV5-3 and TRBJ1-6; maybe TRBD1 (5 bases). TRBV5-3 has ORF status, its function being uncertain. Deletions cut 4 bases from V and 7 bases from J, with 24 bases between. CDR3 size: 18 residues. CDR3 sequence (DNA): TGTGCCAGAAGCCTCGGCAGGGAGGTAAGTATGTGGAATTCACCCCTCCACTTT. Translation: CARSLGREVSMWNSPLHF.

The gene calls are TRBV2 and TRBJ1-3; D unclear. V lost 3 bases, J lost 0 bases, and 9 bases lay in between. Germline V gene sequence: CDR1 SNHLY, CDR2 FYNNEI. This CDR3 spans 15 amino acids. The CDR3 nucleotides read TGTGCCAGCAGTGAGGACTCAAGCTCTGGAAACACCATATATTTT. Translating gives CASSEDSSSGNTIYF. The entire variable domain, with the rest obtained from reference TRBV2 and TRBJ1-3, is as follows: EPEVTQTPSHQVTQMGQEVILRCVPISNHLYFYWYRQILGQKVEFLVSFYNNEISEKSEIFDDQFSVERPDGSNFTLKIRSTKLEDSAMYFCASSEDSSSGNTIYFGEGSWLTVV.